Below are 3 T cell receptor beta chains sequenced from a single sample in a study of tumor-infiltrating lymphocytes in localized non-small cell lung cancer. Using immunoSEQ multiplex PCR, the repertoire was profiled, and TCRdb retains in-frame clones only, with some absent. The sample comprises approximately 17,000 clones, approximately 70% of which are singletons, and around 4.5% rests with the top ten. Sequencing was performed on lung tumor tissue. The source of these receptors is a human donor with non-small cell lung cancer.

The chain recombines TRBV5-6 with TRBJ2-5, with a possible D match to TRBD1 (6 bases). The germline V gene has CDR1 SGHDT and CDR2 YYEEEE. The V end was cut by 4 bases, the J end by 3 bases, with 10 bases between. This CDR3 has 13 residues. The CDR3 nucleotides are TGTGCCAGCAGCATAGACAGGAAAGAGACCCAGTACTTC. As protein: CASSIDRKETQYF.

This rearrangement joins TRBV5-1 to TRBJ1-1, with D tentatively TRBD1 (5 bases). This CDR3 has 14 residues. Trimming pared 0 bases from V and 1 base from J, leaving 7 bases between. Germline CDR1 is SGHRS and CDR2 is YFSETQ. CDR3 amino acids: CASSLAQENTEAFF. The CDR3 DNA reads as TGCGCCAGCAGCTTGGCACAGGAGAACACTGAAGCTTTCTTT.

The CDR3 region is CASITRDRGSYEQYF. CDR3 DNA: TGTGCCAGCATTACCCGGGACAGGGGATCCTACGAGCAGTACTTC. The J gene is TRBJ2-7, the V gene TRBV28; 10 bases are shared with TRBD1. Germline values: CDR1 MDHEN, CDR2 SYDVKM. V lost 7 bases to trimming and J lost 1 base; unmatched junction nucleotides: 7. This CDR3 has 15 amino acids.